One sample yielded the 9 T cell receptor beta chains listed below, sequenced in a study of neurological immune-mediated disorders. Time point: technical triplicate 3. TCRdb reprocessed the 5' RACE reads with MiXCR, giving one entry per CDR3 protein. The sample lists some 30,000 distinct CDR3 sequences, roughly a sixth occurring once. What was sequenced was CD4+ T cells from blood. Source of these receptors: a female donor with HTLV-1-associated myelopathy (HAM/TSP).

As concerns this clonotype: One junction end does not reproduce the germline sequence, and a read error may be involved. This rearrangement joins TRBV7-9 to TRBJ2-3, with 12 bases aligning to TRBD2. Looked up from germline, CDR1 is SEHNR and CDR2 is FQNEAQ (reference sequence). The CDR3 totals 21 residues. CDR3 DNA sequence: TGTGCCAGCATCTTAACGGGTTGGGCGACTAGCGGGGGATATCCCACAGATACGCAGTATTTT. Translation: CASILTGWATSGGYPTDTQYF.

This clonotype was seen at least ten times. The chain couples TRBV15 to TRBJ2-6; TRBD1 or TRBD2 may be the D gene (5 bases each). V was pared by 5 bases and J by 2 bases, with 10 bases between. The CDR3 loop spans 15 amino acids. The germline CDR1 and CDR2 sequences are LNHNV and YYDKDF (reference sequence). The CDR3 DNA follows: TGTGCCACCAGCCCTCTGGGGGCTGGGGCCAACGTCCTGACTTTC. It specifies CATSPLGAGANVLTF.

The chain carries TRBV6-6 and TRBJ1-5; 7 positions agree with TRBD1. The germline V gene has CDR1 MNHNY and CDR2 SVGAGI (reference sequence). This CDR3 has 15 amino acids. Germline trimming cut 8 bases from V and 0 bases from J; bases unmatched to any gene: 7. CDR3 sequence: CASRPRGDSNQPQHF. CDR3 sequence (DNA): TGTGCCAGCCGCCCCAGGGGGGATAGCAATCAGCCCCAGCATTTT.

The rearrangement uses TRBV28 and TRBJ2-3; 8 nucleotides align to TRBD1. V shed 6 bases and J 2 bases; nucleotides not matched to a gene: 10. The CDR3 runs 16 residues. Germline lookup yields CDR1 MDHEN and CDR2 SYDVKM. CDR3 bases: TGTGCCAGCAGCGATCAGGGGGCAACCCTCACAGATACGCAGTATTTT. It codes for CASSDQGATLTDTQYF.

This clonotype was seen repeatedly, ten times or more. The J gene is TRBJ2-5, the V gene TRBV20-1, with D perhaps TRBD2 (6 bases). The CDR3 is 14 residues long. V lost 2 bases and J 3 bases, leaving 13 bases between the germline ends. Germline V gene sequence: CDR1 DFQATT, CDR2 SNEGSKA (reference sequence). The CDR3 DNA reads as TGCAGTGCTAGATTGCCAGCGGGCAAAGAGACCCAGTACTTC. Protein sequence: CSARLPAGKETQYF.

This clonotype was seen many times. This chain connects TRBV28 to TRBJ2-5; D remains unclear. The CDR3 has 11 residues. Trimming pared 6 bases from V and 1 base from J, leaving 3 bases between. The germline V gene encodes CDR1 MDHEN and CDR2 SYDVKM. The CDR3 DNA reads TGTGCCAGCAGGTCCCAAGAGACCCAGTACTTC. It is translated as CASRSQETQYF.

By share of the sample, this clonotype is medium-sized. This chain links TRBV6-5 with TRBJ2-3; the match to TRBD1 covers 7 bases. J lost 3 bases, V lost 6 bases, and 9 bases had no gene match. This CDR3 comprises 15 residues. The V gene's germline CDR1 is MNHEY and CDR2 SVGAGI. The CDR3 nucleotides read TGTGCCAGCAGACGTAGACAGGGAGTTACAGATACGCAGTATTTT. Protein sequence: CASRRRQGVTDTQYF.

This clonotype came up a few times. The limits of the CDR3 on the DNA are not certain, so only TCRdb's listed CDR3 is given. The chain carries TRBV5-1 and TRBJ2-1; the table gives TRBD2 as D, unverified against the DNA. The germline V gene encodes CDR1 SGHRS and CDR2 YFSETQ. Termini included, the CDR3 measures 21 amino acids. The CDR3 loop reads CASSFYICSARDQRAYNEQFF.

This clonotype has a count of ten or more. The J gene is TRBJ2-2, the V gene TRBV2; TRBD2 matches at 9 bases. J lost 7 bases, V lost 10 bases, and 7 bases had no gene match. Germline lookup yields CDR1 SNHLY and CDR2 FYNNEI. This CDR3 comprises 13 residues. The DNA of the CDR3 is TGTGCCATGCGACTAGCGGTGGTCGGGGAGCTGTTTTTT. As protein: CAMRLAVVGELFF.